The clone carrying this T cell receptor beta chain was seen only a few times. The target antigen is unknown. This sample was included in a study of beta chain features in type 1 diabetes. Germline V gene data show CDR1 as SGHVS and CDR2 as FQNEAQ. Trimming took 2 bases from V and 4 from J, leaving 12 bases between them. CDR3 length: 15 residues. The isolated RNA, all of it, was reverse transcribed, so expressed TCRB transcripts were what got sequenced. Sequenced by immunoSEQ multiplex PCR; TCRdb stores in-frame clones only, minus some. The profile covers hundreds of thousands of clones, with roughly 14% appearing a single time and around 0.03% taken by the ten largest. General study findings and limits: Significant though moderate, a shortening of TCRB CDR3s appeared in all four CD4+ subsets of Type 1 diabetes patients.

This TCR came from a woman aged 40 to 50 in good health. Material for sequencing was naive CD4+ T cells from blood. This rearrangement joins TRBV7-8 to TRBJ1-5, with D maybe TRBD1 (6 bases). CDR3 nucleotide sequence: TGTGCCAGCAGCTTAAAGCGGACAGCGAATCAGCCCCAGCATTTT. The encoded protein is CASSLKRTANQPQHF.